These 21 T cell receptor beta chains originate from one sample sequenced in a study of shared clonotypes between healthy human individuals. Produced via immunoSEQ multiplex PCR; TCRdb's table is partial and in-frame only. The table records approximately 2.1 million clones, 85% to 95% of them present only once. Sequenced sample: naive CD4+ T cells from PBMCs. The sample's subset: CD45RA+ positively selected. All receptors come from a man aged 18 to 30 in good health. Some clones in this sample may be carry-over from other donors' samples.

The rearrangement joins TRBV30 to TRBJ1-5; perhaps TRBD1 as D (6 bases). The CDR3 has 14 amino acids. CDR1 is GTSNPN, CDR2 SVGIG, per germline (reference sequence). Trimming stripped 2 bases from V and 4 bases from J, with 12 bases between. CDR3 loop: CAWSNRAGNQPQHF. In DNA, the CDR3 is TGTGCCTGGAGTAACAGGGCGGGGAATCAGCCCCAGCATTTT.

The CDR3, as DNA: TGTGCCAGCAGCGACCAAGCGGGGCGATTCACAGATACGCAGTATTTT. As protein: CASSDQAGRFTDTQYF. V usage is TRBV13 and J usage is TRBJ2-3; 7 bases match TRBD2. This CDR3 contains 16 residues. With V trimmed by 5 bases and J by 2 bases, 10 bases remained unmatched. CDR1 is PRHDT, CDR2 FYEKMQ, per germline (reference sequence).

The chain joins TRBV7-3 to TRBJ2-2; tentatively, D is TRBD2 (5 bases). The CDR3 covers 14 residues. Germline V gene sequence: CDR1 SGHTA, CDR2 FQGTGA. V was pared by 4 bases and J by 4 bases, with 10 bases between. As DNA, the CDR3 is TGTGCCAGCAGCTCCCGACGGGGCACCGGGGAGCTGTTTTTT. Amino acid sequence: CASSSRRGTGELFF.

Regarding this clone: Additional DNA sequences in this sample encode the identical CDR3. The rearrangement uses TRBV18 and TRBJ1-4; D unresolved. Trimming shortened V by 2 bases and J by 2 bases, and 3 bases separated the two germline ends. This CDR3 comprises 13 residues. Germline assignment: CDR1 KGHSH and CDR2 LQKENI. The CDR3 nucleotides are TGTGCCAGCTCACCAAGGACTAATGAAAAACTGTTTTTT. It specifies CASSPRTNEKLFF.

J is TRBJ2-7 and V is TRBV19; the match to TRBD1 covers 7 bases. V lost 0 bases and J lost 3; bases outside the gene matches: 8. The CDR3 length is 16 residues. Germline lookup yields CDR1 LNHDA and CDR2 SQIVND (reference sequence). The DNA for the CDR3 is TGTGCCAGTAGTATAGATCTGGGACAGTTTATCTACGAGCAGTACTTC. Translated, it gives CASSIDLGQFIYEQYF.

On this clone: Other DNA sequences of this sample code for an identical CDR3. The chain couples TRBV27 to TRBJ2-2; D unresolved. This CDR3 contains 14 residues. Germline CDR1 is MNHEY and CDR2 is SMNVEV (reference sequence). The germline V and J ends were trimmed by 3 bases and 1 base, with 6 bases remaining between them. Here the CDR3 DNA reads TGTGCCAGCAGTTTTTATCGGAACACCGGGGAGCTGTTTTTT. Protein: CASSFYRNTGELFF.

This CDR3 reads CASRRLVFESLDNIQYF. The CDR3 DNA sequence: TGTGCCAGCAGGCGATTGGTTTTTGAGAGCCTGGACAACATTCAGTACTTC. J is TRBJ2-4 and V is TRBV25-1; D is ambiguous. The CDR3 spans 17 residues. V was shortened by 6 bases and J by 7 bases, with 25 bases between the two germline ends. CDR1 MGHDK and CDR2 SYGVNS come from the germline V gene.

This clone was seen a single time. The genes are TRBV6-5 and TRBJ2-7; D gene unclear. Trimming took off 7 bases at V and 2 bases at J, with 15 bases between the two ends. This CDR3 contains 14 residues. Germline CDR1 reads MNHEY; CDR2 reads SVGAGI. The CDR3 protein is CASNTLGPTYEQYF. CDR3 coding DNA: TGTGCCAGCAATACCCTGGGTCCTACCTACGAGCAGTACTTC.

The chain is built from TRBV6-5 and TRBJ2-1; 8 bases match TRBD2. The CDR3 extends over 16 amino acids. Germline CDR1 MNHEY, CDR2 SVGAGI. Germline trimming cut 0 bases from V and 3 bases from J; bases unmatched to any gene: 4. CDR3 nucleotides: TGTGCCAGCAGTTACTCGGGAGCGGGGGACTACAATGAGCAGTTCTTC. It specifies CASSYSGAGDYNEQFF.

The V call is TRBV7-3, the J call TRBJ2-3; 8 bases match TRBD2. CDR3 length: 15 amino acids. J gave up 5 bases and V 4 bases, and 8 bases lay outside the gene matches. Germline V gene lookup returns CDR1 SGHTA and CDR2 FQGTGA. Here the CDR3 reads CASSSQRESVDTQYF. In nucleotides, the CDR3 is TGTGCCAGCAGCTCCCAGCGGGAGAGCGTAGATACGCAGTATTTT.

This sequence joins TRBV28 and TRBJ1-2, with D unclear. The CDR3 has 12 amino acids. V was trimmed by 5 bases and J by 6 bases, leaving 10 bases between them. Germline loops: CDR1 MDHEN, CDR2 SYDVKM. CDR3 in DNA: TGTGCCAGCAGTCCCGCTACGGATGGCTACACCTTC. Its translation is CASSPATDGYTF.

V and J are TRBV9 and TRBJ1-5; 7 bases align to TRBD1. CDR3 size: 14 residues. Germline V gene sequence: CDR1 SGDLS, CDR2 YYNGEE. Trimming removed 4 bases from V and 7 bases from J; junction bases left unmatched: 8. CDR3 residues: CASSSTGFDQPQHF. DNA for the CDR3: TGTGCCAGCAGCTCGACAGGGTTTGACCAGCCCCAGCATTTT.

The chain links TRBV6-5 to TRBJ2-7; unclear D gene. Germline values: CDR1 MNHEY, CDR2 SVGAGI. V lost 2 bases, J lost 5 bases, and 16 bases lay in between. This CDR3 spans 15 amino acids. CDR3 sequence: CASSYKRTSADEQYF. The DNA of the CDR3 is TGTGCCAGCAGTTACAAAAGGACCTCTGCGGACGAGCAGTACTTC.

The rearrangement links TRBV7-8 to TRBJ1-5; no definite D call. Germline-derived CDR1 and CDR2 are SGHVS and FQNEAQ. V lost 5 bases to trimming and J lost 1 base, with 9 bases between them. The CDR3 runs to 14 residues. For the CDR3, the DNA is TGTGCCAGCAGCCAACTCAGAAGCAATCAGCCCCAGCATTTT. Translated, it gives CASSQLRSNQPQHF.

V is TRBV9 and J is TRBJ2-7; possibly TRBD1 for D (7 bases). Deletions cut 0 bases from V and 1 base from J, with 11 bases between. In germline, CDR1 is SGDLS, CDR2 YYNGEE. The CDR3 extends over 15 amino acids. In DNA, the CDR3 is TGTGCCAGCAGCGTAGATGCGGGACAGTCCTACGAGCAGTACTTC. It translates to CASSVDAGQSYEQYF.

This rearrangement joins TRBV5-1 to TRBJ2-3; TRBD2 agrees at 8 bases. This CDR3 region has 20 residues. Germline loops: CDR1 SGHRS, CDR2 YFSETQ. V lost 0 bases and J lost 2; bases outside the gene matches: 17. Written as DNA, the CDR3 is TGCGCCAGCAGCTTGGGGGGTGGGACTAGTGTCCGACCCCTCACAGATACGCAGTATTTT. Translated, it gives CASSLGGGTSVRPLTDTQYF.

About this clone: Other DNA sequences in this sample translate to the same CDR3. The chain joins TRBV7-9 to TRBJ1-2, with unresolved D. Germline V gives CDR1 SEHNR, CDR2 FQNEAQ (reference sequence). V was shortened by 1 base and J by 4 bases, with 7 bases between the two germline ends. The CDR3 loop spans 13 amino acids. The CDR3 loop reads CASSLEEFYGYTF. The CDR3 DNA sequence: TGTGCCAGCAGCTTAGAAGAATTCTATGGCTACACCTTC.

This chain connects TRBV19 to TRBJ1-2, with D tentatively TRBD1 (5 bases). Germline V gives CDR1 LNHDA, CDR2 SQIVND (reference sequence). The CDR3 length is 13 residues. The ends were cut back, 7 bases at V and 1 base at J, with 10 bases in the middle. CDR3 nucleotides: TGTGCCAGTAATCAGGGCTATAACTATGGCTACACCTTC. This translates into CASNQGYNYGYTF.

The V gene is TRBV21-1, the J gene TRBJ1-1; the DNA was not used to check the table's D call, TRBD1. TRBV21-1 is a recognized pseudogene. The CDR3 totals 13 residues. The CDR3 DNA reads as TGTGCCAGCACCCTGACAGGGGGCACTGAAGCTTTCTTT. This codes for CASTLTGGTEAFF.

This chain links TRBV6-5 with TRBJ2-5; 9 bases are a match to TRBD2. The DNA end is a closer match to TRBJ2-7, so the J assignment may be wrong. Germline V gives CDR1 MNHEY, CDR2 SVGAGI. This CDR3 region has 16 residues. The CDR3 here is CASSYSPAGGPNEQYF. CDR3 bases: TGTGCCAGCAGTTACTCCCCTGCGGGAGGGCCCAACGAGCAGTACTTC.

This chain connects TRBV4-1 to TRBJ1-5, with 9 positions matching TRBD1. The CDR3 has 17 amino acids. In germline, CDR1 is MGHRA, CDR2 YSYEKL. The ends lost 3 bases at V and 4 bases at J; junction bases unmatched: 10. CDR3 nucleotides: TGCGCCAGCAGCCAGGGCAGACCGGGACAGGGAAATCAGCCCCAGCATTTT. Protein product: CASSQGRPGQGNQPQHF.